This T cell receptor (beta chain) came from a study of cytomegalovirus exposure and HLA in healthy donors. Study-wide results and caveats: DRB1 showed the most TCR associations and HLA-C the fewest in a later analysis, as rates varied by HLA locus.

Germline V gene lookup returns CDR1 SEHNR and CDR2 FQNEAQ (reference sequence). The CDR3 sequence is 15 residues long. V was clipped by 5 bases and J by 8 bases; unmatched bases: 11. The PCR had 60 Vbeta and 13 Jbeta primers. Assay: immunoSEQ multiplex PCR; the TCRdb copy retains only in-frame clones and omits some. Of around 140,000 clones detected, roughly 79% appear once; the ten largest clones hold around 8.8%. In the case of this clone: Its antigen is not known.

Healthy bone marrow donors formed the donor group. The chain joins TRBV7-9 to TRBJ1-2, with 10 bases that match TRBD1. Sequences were obtained from PBMCs. The clonotype comes from a woman aged 55-70 years in good health and CMV-seropositive. Here the CDR3 DNA reads TGTGCCAGCAGCCTACCGGGACAGGGGTTGGGGGGCTACACCTTC. Its translation: CASSLPGQGLGGYTF.